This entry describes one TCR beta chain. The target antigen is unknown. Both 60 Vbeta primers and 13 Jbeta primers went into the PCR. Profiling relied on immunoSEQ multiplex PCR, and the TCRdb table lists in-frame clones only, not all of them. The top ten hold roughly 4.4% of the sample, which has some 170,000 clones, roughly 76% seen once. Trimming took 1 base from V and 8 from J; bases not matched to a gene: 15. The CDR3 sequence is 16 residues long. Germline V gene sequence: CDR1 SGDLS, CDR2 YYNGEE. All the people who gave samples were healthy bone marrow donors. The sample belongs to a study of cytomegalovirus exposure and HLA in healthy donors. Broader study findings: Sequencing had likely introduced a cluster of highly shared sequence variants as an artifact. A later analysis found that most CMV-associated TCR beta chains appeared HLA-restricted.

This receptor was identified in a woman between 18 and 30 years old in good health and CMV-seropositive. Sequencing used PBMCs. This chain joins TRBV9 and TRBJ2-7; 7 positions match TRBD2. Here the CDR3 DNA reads TGTGCCAGCAGCGTATCACCCCAGGGTGGGAGGGCGCAGCAGTACTTC. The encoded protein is CASSVSPQGGRAQQYF.